Sequencing of this T cell receptor (beta chain) was carried out in a study of blood T cell repertoires in COVID-19. Study in general: The United States, Italy and Spain supplied acute and convalescent COVID-19 samples.

This clone was seen a few times. The CDR3 covers 16 residues. Germline CDR1 reads SEHNR; CDR2 reads FQNEAQ (reference sequence). The V end was cut by 5 bases, the J end by 1 base, with 17 bases between. Per the authors' pipeline: Amplification from reference gene primers served as the basis for estimated nucleated cell counts. Libraries were prepared by immunoSEQ multiplex PCR; TCRdb keeps only in-frame clonotypes and omits some of them. The V and J calls and clone size come from that table; D and trimming were worked out from the DNA. This table has 200,000 or so clones, roughly four fifths appearing once.

This sequence was found in a human donor with acute or convalescent COVID-19. The donor label of this sample is uncertain. J is TRBJ2-5 and V is TRBV7-9, with a weak D call TRBD1 (5 bases). The sample consisted of peripheral blood. The CDR3 DNA follows: TGTGCCAGCAGCCGCATCCCAGGCAGGGCCCAAGAGACCCAGTACTTC. Encoded protein: CASSRIPGRAQETQYF.